This is a list of T cell receptor beta chains from one sample in a study of post-analysis software for immune sequencing data. TCRdb called the PCR reads again in MiXCR, with one record for every CDR3 protein. In the table there are 400,000 to 500,000 distinct CDR3 sequences, more than 30% of which are singletons. The material sequenced was blood. Receptors originate from a girl between 2 and 10 years old with multiple sclerosis. Each CDR3 is given without its conserved first and last residue. The order of the fields is V gene, J gene, CDR3 protein.

v_gene: TRBV5-1
j_gene: TRBJ1-2
CDR3aa: ASSLAGHNYGYT

v_gene: TRBV5-1
j_gene: TRBJ2-1
CDR3aa: ASSLSGLTSYNEQF

v_gene: TRBV20-1
j_gene: TRBJ1-2
CDR3aa: SARDQGSGKRYGYT

v_gene: TRBV21-1
j_gene: TRBJ2-3
CDR3aa: ASSTRGVTDTQY

v_gene: TRBV7-9
j_gene: TRBJ2-7
CDR3aa: ASSLSGGSSYEQY

v_gene: TRBV30
j_gene: TRBJ1-5
CDR3aa: AWENGGNQPQH

v_gene: TRBV7-8
j_gene: TRBJ1-2
CDR3aa: ASSFFGNYGYT

v_gene: TRBV9
j_gene: TRBJ1-4
CDR3aa: ASSRTGGKRGNEKLF

v_gene: TRBV29-1
j_gene: TRBJ2-1
CDR3aa: SVEEGGIDTSSYNEQF

v_gene: TRBV5-1
j_gene: TRBJ2-5
CDR3aa: ASSGGAGAGEETQY

v_gene: TRBV7-9
j_gene: TRBJ2-7
CDR3aa: ASNLPGSVEQY

v_gene: TRBV12-3/TRBV12-4
j_gene: TRBJ1-2
CDR3aa: ASSPPEGGRNYGYT

v_gene: TRBV7-2
j_gene: TRBJ2-1
CDR3aa: ASTYRVIGIDEQF

v_gene: TRBV12-3/TRBV12-4
j_gene: TRBJ2-3
CDR3aa: ASSFDMGRIRTDTQY

v_gene: TRBV18
j_gene: TRBJ2-1
CDR3aa: ASSPPRTGSNEQF

v_gene: TRBV5-1
j_gene: TRBJ1-6
CDR3aa: ASSSQLRTVYNSPLH

v_gene: TRBV4-1
j_gene: TRBJ1-5
CDR3aa: ASSQPGRANQPQH

v_gene: TRBV5-1
j_gene: TRBJ1-2
CDR3aa: AGSEGLFFYGYT

v_gene: TRBV14
j_gene: TRBJ2-3
CDR3aa: ASSQEGGPSTDTQY

v_gene: TRBV11-2
j_gene: TRBJ2-5
CDR3aa: ASSLDGTAKTQETQY

v_gene: TRBV7-9
j_gene: TRBJ1-2
CDR3aa: ASSPYGYT

v_gene: TRBV20-1
j_gene: TRBJ2-3
CDR3aa: SQTGGVEADTQY